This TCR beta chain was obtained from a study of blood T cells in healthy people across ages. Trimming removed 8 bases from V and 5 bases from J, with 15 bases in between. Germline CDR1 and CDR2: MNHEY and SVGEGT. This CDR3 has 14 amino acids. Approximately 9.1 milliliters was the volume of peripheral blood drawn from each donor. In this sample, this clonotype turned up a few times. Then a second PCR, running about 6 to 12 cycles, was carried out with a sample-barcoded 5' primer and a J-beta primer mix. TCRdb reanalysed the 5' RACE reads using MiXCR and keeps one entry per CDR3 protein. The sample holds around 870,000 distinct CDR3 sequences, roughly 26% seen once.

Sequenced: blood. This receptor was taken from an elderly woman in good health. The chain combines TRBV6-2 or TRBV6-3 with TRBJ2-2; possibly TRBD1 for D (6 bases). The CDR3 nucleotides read TGTGCCAGCCTTCCGGGACACCGAACCGGGGAGCTGTTTTTT. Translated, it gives CASLPGHRTGELFF.